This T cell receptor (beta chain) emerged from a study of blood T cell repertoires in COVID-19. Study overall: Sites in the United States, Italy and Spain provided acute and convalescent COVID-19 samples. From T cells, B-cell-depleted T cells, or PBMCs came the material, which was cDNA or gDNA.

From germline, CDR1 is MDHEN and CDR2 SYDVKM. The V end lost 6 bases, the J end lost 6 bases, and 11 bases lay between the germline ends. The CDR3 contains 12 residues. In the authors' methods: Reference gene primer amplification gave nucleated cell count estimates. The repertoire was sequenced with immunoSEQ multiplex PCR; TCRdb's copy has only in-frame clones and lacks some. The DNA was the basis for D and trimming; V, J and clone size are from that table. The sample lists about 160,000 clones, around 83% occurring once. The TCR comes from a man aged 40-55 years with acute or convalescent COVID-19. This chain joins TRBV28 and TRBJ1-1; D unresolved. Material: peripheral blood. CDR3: CASSLIWSEAFF. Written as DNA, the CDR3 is TGTGCCAGCAGCCTAATATGGTCTGAAGCTTTCTTT.